The table lists the clone carrying this T cell receptor (beta chain) with many counts. Each CDR3 protein is one row after TCRdb ran MiXCR on the multiplex PCR reads. The sample shows approximately 150,000 distinct CDR3 sequences, 25% to 40% of them seen only once. This entry is derived from a study of breast tumors, draining lymph nodes, adjacent tissues. The lymph nodes were axillary draining lymph nodes from breast cancer patients. This TCR came from a female donor with breast cancer. Some clones in this sample may be carry-over from other donors' samples. The sample taken for sequencing was axillary lymph node tissue.

CDR3 sequence: CSARAIPRGRVYYEQYF. DNA for the CDR3: TGCAGTGCTCGAGCCATCCCTCGCGGACGGGTATACTACGAGCAGTACTTC. V is TRBV20-1 and J is TRBJ2-7; no definite D call. The CDR3 totals 17 residues. Germline lookup yields CDR1 DFQATT and CDR2 SNEGSKA (reference sequence). Deletions cut 5 bases from V and 3 bases from J, with 26 bases between.